One and the same sample provided the 25 T cell receptor beta chains below, sequenced in a study of radiotherapy plus CTLA-4 blockade in lung cancer. The table came from immunoSEQ multiplex PCR; TCRdb's copy has only in-frame clones and leaves some out. The sample carries roughly 45,000 clones, 65% to 75% recorded once. The sequences come from peripheral blood, collected from a patient treated with radiotherapy plus ipilimumab. These receptors were obtained from a human donor with non-small cell lung cancer who had a partial response to radiotherapy plus ipilimumab.

In this sample, this clone turned up a few times. J is TRBJ2-7 and V is TRBV7-9, with unresolved D. CDR1 is SEHNR, CDR2 FQNEAQ, per germline (reference sequence). The CDR3 runs 12 residues. V was cut by 5 bases and J by 0 bases, with 5 bases left in between. The CDR3: CASSTSSYEQYF. The CDR3 bases are TGTGCCAGCAGCACGAGCTCCTACGAGCAGTACTTC.

The V and J genes are TRBV6-4 and TRBJ2-6; no clear D. V lost 5 bases, J lost 4 bases, and 9 bases lay in between. The CDR3 has 14 amino acids. Germline CDR1 MRHNA, CDR2 SNTAGT. As DNA, the CDR3 is TGTGCCAGCAGTTTGTCGCGGGGGGCCAACGTCCTGACTTTC. Translated, it gives CASSLSRGANVLTF.

The chain recombines TRBV30 with TRBJ1-2; TRBD1 aligns across 9 bases. Trimming took 5 bases from V and 7 from J; bases not matched to a gene: 8. Germline CDR1 and CDR2: GTSNPN and SVGIG (reference sequence). CDR3 size: 13 residues. Here the CDR3 DNA reads TGTGCCTGGGGAGTTACAGGGGGCAGTGGCTACACCTTC. Protein: CAWGVTGGSGYTF.

The CDR3 region has the DNA TGTGCCAGCAGCTTACGAGGGGGGAGGGATGGCTACACCTTC. This gives the protein CASSLRGGRDGYTF. This rearrangement joins TRBV7-9 to TRBJ1-2; a weak D match, TRBD1 (6 bases). The V end was cut by 2 bases, the J end by 6 bases, with 13 bases between. This CDR3 has 14 residues. Germline CDR1 is SEHNR and CDR2 is FQNEAQ (reference sequence).

This clone was seen a single time. The V gene is TRBV29-1, the J gene TRBJ2-3; D is perhaps TRBD1 (5 bases). The V gene's germline CDR1 is SQVTM and CDR2 ANQGSEA. CDR3 length: 11 amino acids. The ends were cut back, 8 bases at V and 6 bases at J, with 12 bases in the middle. The CDR3 sequence is CSLGVADTQYF. CDR3 nucleotides: TGCAGCCTAGGGGTTGCGGATACGCAGTATTTT.

The gene calls are TRBV7-9 and TRBJ1-1, with D maybe TRBD1 (5 bases). CDR1 and CDR2 (germline): SEHNR, FQNEAQ (reference sequence). Trimming left V 6 bases short and J 0 bases short, with 8 bases between. CDR3 length: 13 residues. CDR3 nucleotide sequence: TGTGCCAGCAGTGGGGGGTTGAACACTGAAGCTTTCTTT. It yields the protein CASSGGLNTEAFF.

The V and J genes are TRBV7-6 and TRBJ2-2, with 9 positions matching TRBD2. Trimming cost V 5 bases and J 5 bases; bases outside gene matches: 9. Germline V gene sequence: CDR1 SGHVS, CDR2 FNYEAQ. CDR3 size: 16 residues. CDR3 bases: TGTGCCAGCAGCCTCAGCGGGGGGCGACGAACCGGGGAGCTGTTTTTT. Protein: CASSLSGGRRTGELFF.

This chain links TRBV7-9 with TRBJ1-2; 8 nucleotides line up with TRBD1. Germline V lookup: CDR1 SEHNR, CDR2 FQNEAQ (reference sequence). V was pared by 3 bases and J by 6 bases, with 6 bases of the junction left unmatched. This CDR3 has 14 amino acids. CDR3: CASSFRGRGDGYTF. The CDR3 DNA reads TGTGCCAGCAGCTTCAGGGGGCGCGGGGATGGCTACACCTTC.

This clone was seen a few times. The CDR3 DNA is TGTGCCAGCAGACCGCGGGGGGCTTCCTATGGCTACACCTTC. It codes for CASRPRGASYGYTF. The gene calls are TRBV11-3 and TRBJ1-2, with D perhaps matching TRBD1 (6 bases). From germline, CDR1 is SGHNT and CDR2 YENEEA. This CDR3 contains 14 residues. V was trimmed by 6 bases and J by 4 bases, leaving 15 bases between them. Full variable domain (remainder filled in from reference TRBV11-3 and TRBJ1-2): EAGVVQSPRYKIIEKKQPVAFWCNPISGHNTLYWYLQNLGQGPELLIRYENEEAVDDSQLPKDRFSAERLKGVDSTLKIQPAELGDSAVYLCASRPRGASYGYTFGSGTRLTVV.

The rearrangement links TRBV6-4 to TRBJ2-5; D is perhaps TRBD1 (6 bases). V was clipped by 6 bases and J by 1 base, with 15 bases between them. In germline, CDR1 is MRHNA, CDR2 SNTAGT. The CDR3 covers 15 residues. The CDR3 nucleotides read TGTGCCAGCAGCCGCCATCCGGACAGCCAAGAGACCCAGTACTTC. It translates to CASSRHPDSQETQYF.

The V and J genes are TRBV7-9 and TRBJ1-2, with TRBD1 identical over 8 bases. In germline, CDR1 is SEHNR, CDR2 FQNEAQ (reference sequence). This CDR3 is built from 14 residues. The V segment lost 5 bases and the J segment 4 bases; nucleotides outside the gene matches: 6. As DNA, the CDR3 is TGTGCCAGCAGCACCTCAGGGGGCGTCTATGGCTACACCTTC. Translation gives CASSTSGGVYGYTF.

The rearrangement uses TRBV7-3 and TRBJ2-2; no firm D call. The V gene lost 5 bases and the J gene lost 0 bases, with 4 bases spanning the gap. The CDR3 runs to 13 residues. Germline values: CDR1 SGHTA, CDR2 FQGTGA. CDR3 nucleotide sequence: TGTGCCAGCAGCCCCGCGAACACCGGGGAGCTGTTTTTT. Its translation is CASSPANTGELFF.

In this sample, this clone turned up a few times. This chain connects TRBV10-1 to TRBJ2-1, with D perhaps matching TRBD2 (5 bases). The CDR3 is 13 residues long. Between the trimmed V and J ends, which lost 3 bases and 7 bases, there was a span of 10 bases. Germline CDR1 reads WNHNN; CDR2 reads SYGVQD (reference sequence). Written as DNA, the CDR3 is TGCGCCAGCAGTGACCCCCCGGGGAATGAGCAGTTCTTC. The encoded protein is CASSDPPGNEQFF.

V and J are TRBV28 and TRBJ2-5; 12 positions agree with TRBD1. The germline gives CDR1 MDHEN, CDR2 SYDVKM. The V and J ends lost 5 bases and 5 bases, in that order; junction bases with no gene match: 9. CDR3 length: 16 residues. CDR3 DNA sequence: TGTGCCAGCAGTGTTGGGGGACAGGGGGCGCGGGAGACCCAGTACTTC. It translates to CASSVGGQGARETQYF.

The chain carries TRBV4-2 and TRBJ2-7; TRBD1 aligns across 8 bases. Germline V gene sequence: CDR1 LGHNA, CDR2 YNFKEQ. V lost 0 bases and J lost 3; bases outside the gene matches: 4. The CDR3 extends over 15 amino acids. In DNA form, the CDR3 reads TGTGCCAGCAGCCAAGAGAACGGACAGGGCTACGAGCAGTACTTC. Translating it yields CASSQENGQGYEQYF.

The rearrangement links TRBV12-5 to TRBJ1-3; TRBD1 agrees at 7 bases. The CDR3 is 16 amino acids. The V gene's germline CDR1 is LGHNT and CDR2 FRNRAP. V shed 6 bases, J shed 2 bases, and the junction held 10 bases outside the gene matches. CDR3 nucleotide sequence: TGTGCTAGTGGGCTACGACAGGGAAGAGCTGGAAACACCATATATTTT. This gives the protein CASGLRQGRAGNTIYF.

This chain links TRBV28 with TRBJ1-3; D uncertain. V lost 10 bases, J lost 2 bases, and 15 bases lay in between. The germline V gene has CDR1 MDHEN and CDR2 SYDVKM. CDR3 length equals 14 residues. The chain's CDR3 is CATLEGQAGNTIYF. DNA of the CDR3: TGTGCCACGCTAGAGGGCCAGGCTGGAAACACCATATATTTT.

This chain joins TRBV7-9 and TRBJ2-7; TRBD2 matches at 9 bases. Germline-derived CDR1 and CDR2 are SEHNR and FQNEAQ (reference sequence). There are 13 residues in the CDR3. J gave up 5 bases and V 3 bases, and 2 bases lay outside the gene matches. The CDR3 sequence: CASSLGLANEQYF. CDR3 coding DNA: TGTGCCAGCAGCTTGGGACTAGCTAACGAGCAGTACTTC.

This chain links TRBV7-9 with TRBJ2-7, with 9 bases that match TRBD1. V gave up 3 bases and J gave up 1 base; unmatched junction bases: 4. There are 15 residues in the CDR3. CDR1 SEHNR and CDR2 FQNEAQ come from the germline V gene (reference sequence). The CDR3 DNA reads as TGTGCCAGCAGCTTCACAGGGGGCACGTCCTACGAGCAGTACTTC. Its translation: CASSFTGGTSYEQYF.

The rearrangement links TRBV5-1 to TRBJ2-5, with D tentatively TRBD2 (5 bases). The CDR3 length is 15 residues. Trimming cost V 0 bases and J 9 bases, with 18 bases left between them. Germline V CDR1 and CDR2: SGHRS, YFSETQ. This chain's CDR3 is CASSLVGQPDGAQYF. As DNA, the CDR3 is TGCGCCAGCAGCTTGGTTGGGCAGCCAGACGGGGCCCAGTACTTC.

The CDR3 is CASSRKAGSSYEQYF. For the CDR3, the DNA is TGTGCCAGCAGTCGAAAAGCGGGGAGCTCCTACGAGCAGTACTTC. V usage is TRBV6-5 and J usage is TRBJ2-7, with TRBD2 matching 7 bases. This CDR3 region has 15 residues. Germline V lookup: CDR1 MNHEY, CDR2 SVGAGI. The J segment lost 0 bases and the V segment lost 5 bases, leaving 7 bases of the junction unmatched.

The chain has TRBV5-1 and TRBJ2-1; TRBD2 might be the D (5 bases). The CDR3 has 13 residues. Trimming took 0 bases from V and 7 from J, leaving 8 bases between them. CDR1 SGHRS and CDR2 YFSETQ come from the germline V gene. In DNA, the CDR3 is TGCGCCAGCAGCTTGGCCTCGGGGAATGAGCAGTTCTTC. It specifies CASSLASGNEQFF.

Of note for this clone: A junction end diverges from the germline sequence, so it may reflect a read error. The rearrangement links TRBV7-7 to TRBJ1-5; D gene uncertain. The CDR3 runs 16 residues. CDR1 and CDR2 from the germline V gene are SSHAT and FNYEAQ (reference sequence). The CDR3 DNA reads as TGTGCTAGCAGCACCGACGGAGACTATAGCAATCAGCCCCAGCATTTT. Protein product: CASSTDGDYSNQPQHF.

The chain joins TRBV28 to TRBJ2-1; D unclear. V lost 7 bases, J lost 5 bases, and 9 bases lay in between. The germline V gene encodes CDR1 MDHEN and CDR2 SYDVKM. The CDR3 runs to 12 residues. DNA of the CDR3: TGTGCCAGCACCTATAATAACAATGAGCAGTTCTTC. It codes for CASTYNNNEQFF.

This clone has a handful of counts. This chain joins TRBV6-5 and TRBJ2-1, with 7 bases aligning to TRBD2. Germline CDR1 MNHEY, CDR2 SVGAGI. This CDR3 has 14 residues. V lost 5 bases to trimming and J lost 5 bases; unmatched junction nucleotides: 6. CDR3 DNA: TGTGCCAGCAGTCCGACCGGGGGGAACAATGAGCAGTTCTTC. This sequence encodes CASSPTGGNNEQFF.